The text below deals with one TCR beta chain. The target antigen is unknown. This record comes from a study of post-analysis software for immune sequencing data. The library was made from cDNA and included unique molecular identifiers. TCRdb ran MiXCR on the PCR reads and lists one entry per CDR3 protein. The profile shows about 820,000 distinct CDR3 sequences, roughly 58% of them singletons. General study results and limits: Five or six TRBV segments, TRBV5-6, TRBV5-1 and TRBV20-1 among them, were found more frequent in patients than controls.

CDR1 is DFQATT and CDR2 is SNEGSKA in the germline V gene (reference sequence). V lost 7 bases and J lost 6, with 12 bases in between. The length of the CDR3 is 11 residues. The sequencing sample was made of blood. The receptor comes from a girl between 10 and 17 years old with multiple sclerosis. The gene calls are TRBV20-1 and TRBJ1-2; weak D call: TRBD1 (5 bases). The CDR3 DNA reads TGCAGTGGGGGGTGGGGTCATGGCTACACCTTC. Its translation: CSGGWGHGYTF.